These T cell receptor beta chains were read from a single sample in a study of CD8 T cells in ankylosing spondylitis. MiXCR was run by TCRdb on the 5' RACE reads, yielding one entry per CDR3 protein. The sample lists about 400,000 distinct CDR3 sequences; about 22% were seen once. The sequencing sample was made of blood, either unsorted or a sorted T cell fraction (not recorded which). The receptors come from a male donor with ankylosing spondylitis. The CDR3 runs from the conserved cysteine through the conserved F or W. The order of the fields is V gene, D gene, clone size, J gene, CDR3 DNA, CDR3 protein. D genes are given only for firm matches. The listing skips clone size in some rows; elsewhere it reads once, few, many or a size class.

v_call: TRBV20-1
d_call: -
clone_size: few
j_call: TRBJ2-5
cdr3_nt: TGCAGTGCTACCCAGGACAGGCGGGGGGAGACCCAGTACTTC
cdr3_aa: CSATQDRRGETQYF

v_call: TRBV6-5
d_call: -
clone_size: -
j_call: TRBJ2-3
cdr3_nt: TGTGCCAGCAGTTACACCCGGGCTGGCACAGATACGCAGTATTTT
cdr3_aa: CASSYTRAGTDTQYF

v_call: TRBV2
d_call: TRBD2
clone_size: few
j_call: TRBJ2-3
cdr3_nt: TGTGCCAGCAGCGCACGACTAGCGGCCACAGATACGCAGTATTTT
cdr3_aa: CASSARLAATDTQYF

v_call: TRBV7-2
d_call: -
clone_size: -
j_call: TRBJ2-2
cdr3_nt: TGTGCCAGCACCGATAGACCCCGTCGGGGCACCGGGGAGCTGTTTTTT
cdr3_aa: CASTDRPRRGTGELFF

v_call: TRBV3-1
d_call: -
clone_size: -
j_call: TRBJ1-5
cdr3_nt: TGTGCCAGCAGCCGAGACAGTAGCAATCAGCCCCAGCATTTT
cdr3_aa: CASSRDSSNQPQHF

v_call: TRBV5-1
d_call: TRBD2
clone_size: -
j_call: TRBJ2-1
cdr3_nt: TGCGCCAGCAGCCCGGGACTAGATCTCAATGAGCAGTTCTTC
cdr3_aa: CASSPGLDLNEQFF

v_call: TRBV9
d_call: -
clone_size: -
j_call: TRBJ2-6
cdr3_nt: TGTGCCAGCAGCGTGACAGCTGGGGCCAACGTCCTGACTTTC
cdr3_aa: CASSVTAGANVLTF

v_call: TRBV3-1
d_call: -
clone_size: -
j_call: TRBJ1-5
cdr3_nt: TGTGCCAGCAGCCAAGCCCCCGCCTTAAATCAGCCCCAGCATTTT
cdr3_aa: CASSQAPALNQPQHF

v_call: TRBV7-3
d_call: TRBD1
clone_size: few
j_call: TRBJ2-2
cdr3_nt: TGTGCCAGCAGCTCAAAGCGGACAGGGCAGAACACCGGGGAGCTGTTTTTT
cdr3_aa: CASSSKRTGQNTGELFF

v_call: TRBV7-3
d_call: -
clone_size: many
j_call: TRBJ2-3
cdr3_nt: TGTGCCAGCAGCTTAATGGGGCAGACAGCTAGCACAGATACGCAGTATTTT
cdr3_aa: CASSLMGQTASTDTQYF

v_call: TRBV5-6
d_call: TRBD2
clone_size: -
j_call: TRBJ2-7
cdr3_nt: TGTGCCAGCAGCAGAAACGCGGGAGTGTCCTACGAGCAGTACTTC
cdr3_aa: CASSRNAGVSYEQYF

v_call: TRBV9
d_call: -
clone_size: few
j_call: TRBJ2-7
cdr3_nt: TGTGCCAGCAGCGCCTCACAGGGAAAGCAGTACTTC
cdr3_aa: CASSASQGKQYF

v_call: TRBV6-2/TRBV6-3
d_call: -
clone_size: few
j_call: TRBJ2-6
cdr3_nt: TGTGCCAGCAACTCCTTCTCTGGGGCCAACGTCCTGACTTTC
cdr3_aa: CASNSFSGANVLTF

v_call: TRBV28
d_call: -
clone_size: -
j_call: TRBJ2-3
cdr3_nt: TGTGCCAGCAGTCCCCCCGGGGGGCGGGGCACAGATACGCAGTATTTT
cdr3_aa: CASSPPGGRGTDTQYF

v_call: TRBV4-2
d_call: -
clone_size: -
j_call: TRBJ2-2
cdr3_nt: TGTGCCAGCAGCCAAGGCGAGGGATCGTCCGGGGAGCTGTTTTTT
cdr3_aa: CASSQGEGSSGELFF

v_call: TRBV7-2
d_call: -
clone_size: few
j_call: TRBJ1-6
cdr3_nt: TGTGCCAGCAGCTTGAGCCTGAGGGGGTATTCACCCCTCCACTTT
cdr3_aa: CASSLSLRGYSPLHF

v_call: TRBV3-1
d_call: -
clone_size: -
j_call: TRBJ2-1
cdr3_nt: TGTGCCAGCAGCCAAGATGGTGCGAGCTCCTACAATGAGCAGTTCTTC
cdr3_aa: CASSQDGASSYNEQFF

v_call: TRBV7-9
d_call: TRBD2
clone_size: -
j_call: TRBJ2-7
cdr3_nt: TGTGCCAGCAGCACCACCTCAGGGACTAGCGGGAGCGACTTC
cdr3_aa: CASSTTSGTSGSDF

v_call: TRBV6-5
d_call: -
clone_size: -
j_call: TRBJ1-1
cdr3_nt: TGTGCCAGCAGCTACAGGGTGGATGCCACTGAAGCTTTCTTT
cdr3_aa: CASSYRVDATEAFF

v_call: TRBV7-2
d_call: TRBD1
clone_size: few
j_call: TRBJ1-4
cdr3_nt: TGTGCCAGCACCACAGGGGGCGGGAGGGGGTCTAATGAAAAACTGTTTTTT
cdr3_aa: CASTTGGGRGSNEKLFF

v_call: TRBV4-2
d_call: -
clone_size: -
j_call: TRBJ1-2
cdr3_nt: TGTGCCAGCAGCCAGCCGGGGGGGGTGGATGGCTACACCTTC
cdr3_aa: CASSQPGGVDGYTF

v_call: TRBV5-5
d_call: -
clone_size: -
j_call: TRBJ2-7
cdr3_nt: TGTGCCAGCAGCCCGGGGAGCGGTTTATCCTCCTACGAGCAGTACTTC
cdr3_aa: CASSPGSGLSSYEQYF

v_call: TRBV10-3
d_call: TRBD2
clone_size: -
j_call: TRBJ2-3
cdr3_nt: TGTGCCATCAGTGATACTAGCGGGAGGAATACGCAGTATTTT
cdr3_aa: CAISDTSGRNTQYF

v_call: TRBV5-1
d_call: TRBD1
clone_size: -
j_call: TRBJ2-1
cdr3_nt: TGCGCCAGCAGCCCGACAGGGTTTTGGTACAATGAGCAGTTCTTC
cdr3_aa: CASSPTGFWYNEQFF

v_call: TRBV7-3
d_call: -
clone_size: few
j_call: TRBJ1-6
cdr3_nt: TGTGCCAGCAGCCAATCGCCATCGTATAATTCACCCCTCCACTTT
cdr3_aa: CASSQSPSYNSPLHF

v_call: TRBV2
d_call: -
clone_size: few
j_call: TRBJ1-1
cdr3_nt: TGTGCCAGCAACTCGATCACCGCGAACACTGAAGCTTTCTTT
cdr3_aa: CASNSITANTEAFF

v_call: TRBV15
d_call: -
clone_size: -
j_call: TRBJ2-2
cdr3_nt: TGTGCCACCAGCAGAGATCTTACGGGTGGAGGCACCGGGGAGCTGTTTTTT
cdr3_aa: CATSRDLTGGGTGELFF

v_call: TRBV12-3/TRBV12-4
d_call: -
clone_size: few
j_call: TRBJ2-5
cdr3_nt: TGTGCCAGCAGTTTACTTTCACCGGGAGTGGGAGAGACCCAGTACTTC
cdr3_aa: CASSLLSPGVGETQYF

v_call: TRBV4-2
d_call: -
clone_size: few
j_call: TRBJ2-3
cdr3_nt: TGTGCCAGCAGCAAACACACAGATACGCAGTATTTT
cdr3_aa: CASSKHTDTQYF

v_call: TRBV18
d_call: -
clone_size: few
j_call: TRBJ2-5
cdr3_nt: TGTGCCAGCTCACCACCCCTCCAAGAGACCCAGTACTTC
cdr3_aa: CASSPPLQETQYF

v_call: TRBV27
d_call: -
clone_size: -
j_call: TRBJ2-3
cdr3_nt: TGTGCCAGCAGTTCCCACGGGCTAGTCGCCCGGGATACGCAGTATTTT
cdr3_aa: CASSSHGLVARDTQYF

v_call: TRBV29-1
d_call: -
clone_size: few
j_call: TRBJ2-5
cdr3_nt: TGCAGCGTTGAAGGGGCAGGAGGACTACAAGAGACCCAGTACTTC
cdr3_aa: CSVEGAGGLQETQYF

v_call: TRBV7-9
d_call: -
clone_size: few
j_call: TRBJ1-1
cdr3_nt: TGTGCCAGCAGCCCCCGGGACAAGAACACTGAAGCTTTCTTT
cdr3_aa: CASSPRDKNTEAFF

v_call: TRBV5-1
d_call: -
clone_size: -
j_call: TRBJ2-5
cdr3_nt: TGCGCCAGCAGCTGGGCTGACTCCCAAGAGACCCAGTACTTC
cdr3_aa: CASSWADSQETQYF

v_call: TRBV28
d_call: -
clone_size: -
j_call: TRBJ1-1
cdr3_nt: TGTGCCAGCAGTCGAACCTGGGGGGGGGGCACTGAAGCTTTCTTT
cdr3_aa: CASSRTWGGGTEAFF

v_call: TRBV29-1
d_call: -
clone_size: many
j_call: TRBJ2-7
cdr3_nt: TGCAGCGTTGCACAGGGTGGCTACGAGCAGTACTTC
cdr3_aa: CSVAQGGYEQYF

v_call: TRBV20-1
d_call: -
clone_size: -
j_call: TRBJ1-1
cdr3_nt: TGCAGTGCTAGTAAATTGAACACTGAAGCTTTCTTT
cdr3_aa: CSASKLNTEAFF

v_call: TRBV20-1
d_call: TRBD2
clone_size: -
j_call: TRBJ2-3
cdr3_nt: TGCAGTGCCACGAACCCTACTAGCGGGACGTATACGCAGTATTTT
cdr3_aa: CSATNPTSGTYTQYF

v_call: TRBV19
d_call: TRBD2
clone_size: -
j_call: TRBJ2-2
cdr3_nt: TGTGCCAGTATGTCTAGCGGGAGGGCCGTTACCGGGGAGCTGTTTTTT
cdr3_aa: CASMSSGRAVTGELFF

v_call: TRBV9
d_call: -
clone_size: -
j_call: TRBJ1-3
cdr3_nt: TGTGCCAGCAGCTCACAAAGCGGGGGGTCAGGAAACACCATATATTTT
cdr3_aa: CASSSQSGGSGNTIYF

v_call: TRBV2
d_call: -
clone_size: few
j_call: TRBJ2-1
cdr3_nt: TGTGCCAGGGGGGGGGGCGAACAGTTCTTC
cdr3_aa: CARGGGEQFF

v_call: TRBV20-1
d_call: TRBD2
clone_size: few
j_call: TRBJ2-3
cdr3_nt: TGCAGTGCAACAGCGGGGGGATCGAGAGATACGCAGTATTTT
cdr3_aa: CSATAGGSRDTQYF

v_call: TRBV11-3
d_call: -
clone_size: once
j_call: TRBJ2-7
cdr3_nt: TGTGCCAGCAGCCACCCGGCTCGAGAGCAGTACTTC
cdr3_aa: CASSHPAREQYF

v_call: TRBV21-1
d_call: -
clone_size: -
j_call: TRBJ2-2
cdr3_nt: TGTGCCAGCAGCAAAACCGGGAGGAGGGCCGGGGAGCTGTTTTTT
cdr3_aa: CASSKTGRRAGELFF

v_call: TRBV24-1
d_call: -
clone_size: once
j_call: TRBJ2-1
cdr3_nt: TGTGCCACCAACGGGGACTTGGACAATGAGCAGTTCTTC
cdr3_aa: CATNGDLDNEQFF

v_call: TRBV20-1
d_call: TRBD1
clone_size: few
j_call: TRBJ2-7
cdr3_nt: TGCAGTGCTAGCTCCGGACAGGGTTCCTACGAGCAGTACTTC
cdr3_aa: CSASSGQGSYEQYF

v_call: TRBV29-1
d_call: TRBD1
clone_size: few
j_call: TRBJ2-1
cdr3_nt: TGCAGCGTTGATCGACAGGGCGTTCCCTACAATGAGCAGTTCTTC
cdr3_aa: CSVDRQGVPYNEQFF

v_call: TRBV20-1
d_call: TRBD2
clone_size: few
j_call: TRBJ2-7
cdr3_nt: TGCAGTGCTGGGGACCCGGGACTAGCGGGAGAGGATTACGAGCAGTACTTC
cdr3_aa: CSAGDPGLAGEDYEQYF

v_call: TRBV5-1
d_call: -
clone_size: many
j_call: TRBJ2-3
cdr3_nt: TGCGCCAGCAGCTTTGTTGAACAAAGTGGGCAGTATTTT
cdr3_aa: CASSFVEQSGQYF

v_call: TRBV28
d_call: TRBD2
clone_size: -
j_call: TRBJ2-1
cdr3_nt: TGTGCCAGCAGGTCAAACTTTGCGGGAGAGAAAGATGAGCAGTTCTTC
cdr3_aa: CASRSNFAGEKDEQFF

v_call: TRBV10-3
d_call: -
clone_size: -
j_call: TRBJ1-2
cdr3_nt: TGTGCCATCAGTGATATGGGGAACTCTAACTATGGCTACACCTTC
cdr3_aa: CAISDMGNSNYGYTF

v_call: TRBV20-1
d_call: -
clone_size: few
j_call: TRBJ1-5
cdr3_nt: TGCAGTGCTAGAGATCGGGGGCAGGGCAATCAGCCCCAGCATTTT
cdr3_aa: CSARDRGQGNQPQHF

v_call: TRBV7-2
d_call: TRBD2
clone_size: few
j_call: TRBJ2-5
cdr3_nt: TGTGCCAGCTGTAAGCGGGAGGGCGTCTACGAGACCCAGTACTTC
cdr3_aa: CASCKREGVYETQYF

v_call: TRBV28
d_call: TRBD1
clone_size: few
j_call: TRBJ1-2
cdr3_nt: TGTGCCAGCAGGTGGACAGGGGCAGGGTATGGCTACACCTTC
cdr3_aa: CASRWTGAGYGYTF

v_call: TRBV29-1
d_call: TRBD2
clone_size: few
j_call: TRBJ2-4
cdr3_nt: TGCAGCGCGGGGCGGGAGGGCGGAGACATTCAGTACTTC
cdr3_aa: CSAGREGGDIQYF